Included here is one T cell receptor (beta chain) sequence, with context. The data originate from a study of blood T cell repertoires in COVID-19. As for the study in general: Samples representing acute and convalescent COVID-19 were sourced from the United States, Italy and Spain. Sample material is recorded as cDNA or gDNA derived from T cells, B-cell-depleted T cells, or PBMCs.

Methods used by the authors: For nucleated cells, counts were estimated from reference gene primer amplification. TCRdb's table, derived via immunoSEQ multiplex PCR, lists solely in-frame clones and lacks some. Clone size and V and J calls were adopted from that table, with D and trimming inferred from the DNA. The profile covers around 56,000 clones, with roughly 70% appearing a single time and roughly 13% taken by the ten largest. This sequence was found in an older woman with acute or convalescent COVID-19. Sample: peripheral blood.

The CDR3 DNA follows: TGTGCCAGCAGTGAAATATGGGCAGCCTATGGCTACACCTTC. Protein sequence: CASSEIWAAYGYTF. The chain joins TRBV25-1 to TRBJ1-2; no reliable D call. Trimming left V 2 bases short and J 4 bases short, with 11 bases between. The CDR3 runs to 14 residues. Germline V gene data show CDR1 as MGHDK and CDR2 as SYGVNS.